The clone carrying this T cell receptor beta chain was detected only a few times. Germline-derived CDR1 and CDR2 are MNHEY and SMNVEV (reference sequence). Trimming removed 3 bases at V and 2 bases at J, with 11 bases between. The CDR3 contains 15 residues. This sample was taken from a study of blood T cells in healthy people across ages. Primed by a sample-barcoded 5' primer and a J-beta primer mix, a second PCR proceeded for 7 to 11 cycles. Every single cDNA molecule received a tag from a template-switch adaptor with 12 random nucleotides. TCRdb recomputed calls from the 5' RACE reads with MiXCR, one row per CDR3 protein. The data show about 1 million distinct CDR3 sequences, under 45% seen once.

Sequenced material: blood. This chain connects TRBV27 to TRBJ1-5; no reliable D call. This receptor was taken from a woman aged 60-75 years in good health. The CDR3 loop reads CASSLSYSGNQPQHF. The CDR3 DNA sequence: TGTGCCAGCAGTTTGTCGTATTCAGGCAATCAGCCCCAGCATTTT.